These T cell receptor beta chains were read from a single sample in a study of blood T cell repertoires in COVID-19. Some clones are missing from TCRdb's copy, which holds only in-frame ones; the method was immunoSEQ multiplex PCR. Of some 240,000 clones in the sample, 75% to 85% were seen once. The material sequenced was peripheral blood. The source is a woman in her 70s with COVID-19, enrolled during active disease. The CDR3 runs from the conserved cysteine through the conserved F or W. The order of the fields is J gene, V gene, CDR3 protein.

>TRBJ1-1|TRBV7-2
CASSLRGGEDEAFF
>TRBJ2-1|TRBV10-3
CAISATEGLAVEQFF
>TRBJ1-2|TRBV18
CASSPPDRNSYGYTF
>TRBJ2-2|TRBV4-1
CASSPLGLADGELFF
>TRBJ2-7|TRBV7-2
CASSSRVRAGAPYEQYF
>TRBJ1-2|TRBV2
CASSEMGANYGYTF
>TRBJ2-7|TRBV14
CASSQELAGGYEQYF
>TRBJ1-2|TRBV27
CASSTRQGAGGYTF
>TRBJ1-3|TRBV10-3
CAISDVLGGNTIYF
>TRBJ1-2|TRBV3-1/TRBV3-2
CASSPPWGQLYGYTF
>TRBJ1-2|TRBV3-1/TRBV3-2
CASSLQGGAGYTF
>TRBJ1-6|TRBV7-2
CASSLVRIFGTVNSPLHF
>TRBJ1-1|TRBV10-3
CAIAGGRMNTEAFF
>TRBJ1-2|TRBV4-3
CASSQGLAGQGGYTF
>TRBJ2-1|TRBV11-3
CASSAQGLAGNNEQFF
>TRBJ1-1|TRBV7-9
CASSSAGQGAIRAFF
>TRBJ2-7|TRBV7-2
CASSPQGQVYEQYF
>TRBJ1-1|TRBV5-5
CASSPWDRRNTEAFF
>TRBJ2-5|TRBV18
CASSPPSKETQYF
>TRBJ2-7|TRBV11-2
CASSLYAGHEQYF
>TRBJ2-5|TRBV9
CASSPLGWDRGQQETQYF
>TRBJ1-2|TRBV10-1
CASPGQVYGYTF
>TRBJ2-2|TRBV5-8
CASSPEGFVAGELFF
>TRBJ2-1|TRBV3-1/TRBV3-2
CASSRSSGSHNEQFF
>TRBJ2-2|TRBV7-2
CASSFPGTGIGELFF
>TRBJ1-6|TRBV6-2/TRBV6-3
CASSYSGTAFNSPLHF
>TRBJ2-5|TRBV7-9
CASSLVSRGGETQYF
>TRBJ1-2|TRBV7-9
CASSLGTLYYGYTF
>TRBJ2-1|TRBV6-5
CASSYAWDTGRQQFF
>TRBJ1-5|TRBV6-6
CASSYKTGIHQPQHF
>TRBJ2-5|TRBV2
CASSEAISGVKTQYF
>TRBJ1-1|TRBV6-5
CASTSRGNTEAFF
>TRBJ2-1|TRBV19
CASSTSGSIYRNEQFF
>TRBJ2-5|TRBV14
CASSQDNRHYGQFQETQYF
>TRBJ2-7|TRBV7-2
CASSLVAQSSYEQYF
>TRBJ1-4|TRBV7-9
CASSPASGRDEKLFF
>TRBJ1-4|TRBV19
CASRENSATNEKLFF
>TRBJ2-3|TRBV24-1
CAAAGAAGGDTDTQYF
>TRBJ1-1|TRBV18
CASSPGRGQGEAFF
>TRBJ2-2|TRBV5-1
CASSLSGTGELFF
>TRBJ2-3|TRBV7-6
CASSLALVAGGADTQYF
>TRBJ1-1|TRBV7-9
CASSPWGGRDTEAFF
>TRBJ2-1|TRBV9
CASSVTSGSYNEQFF
>TRBJ2-5|TRBV24-1
CATSDSTGGNRETQYF
>TRBJ2-1|TRBV2
CASSELAGETYNEQFF
>TRBJ1-1|TRBV3-1/TRBV3-2
CASSQGTEAFF
>TRBJ1-2|TRBV10-3
CATQSDREANYGYTF
>TRBJ2-1|TRBV5-5
CASSPERTGGVYNEQFF
>TRBJ2-1|TRBV6-5
CASSPLDYSYNEQFF